This entry describes one TCR beta chain. Antigen: not known. The PCR had 60 Vbeta and 13 Jbeta primers. Sequencing used immunoSEQ multiplex PCR; TCRdb keeps in-frame clones, though not all of them. Altogether roughly 150,000 clones are present, 80% to 90% being singletons, with the ten largest covering roughly 4.3%. These data originate in a study of cytomegalovirus exposure and HLA in healthy donors. Regarding the study as a whole: An analysis that was carried out later associated 16,000 or so TCR beta sequences with HLA alleles at 0.05 false discovery rate. For most TCR beta V segments, an earlier analysis put the productive rate at about 87% or about 30% of the time.

This CDR3 has 14 residues. From germline, CDR1 is MNHNY and CDR2 SVGAGI (reference sequence). Trimming took off 7 bases at V and 7 bases at J, with 19 bases between the two ends. This chain connects TRBV6-6 to TRBJ1-1; tentatively, D is TRBD1 (6 bases). This TCR came from a woman aged 40-49 years in good health and CMV-seropositive. The sequencing sample was made of PBMCs. The DNA of the CDR3 is TGTGCCAGCATCTCCGGGACCACAGGGAGTGAAGCTTTCTTT. This codes for CASISGTTGSEAFF.